These 5 T cell receptor beta chains originate from one sample sequenced in a study of CD8 T cells in ankylosing spondylitis (dated by TCRdb to 2016 to 2017). The protocol used for the library was 5' RACE. Sequencing used an Illumina HiSeq 2500. Clones were called with MiXCR by TCRdb after fastp trimmed the public reads at Q25, and only in-frame beta chains were retained. Rows are combined by CDR3 protein, so each entry shows the most common genes and DNA. Present in this sample are 220,000 or so distinct CDR3 sequences, around 18% of which were seen just once. The ten largest make up about 44% of the sample. These receptors are not linked to any known antigen. What the authors observed across the whole study: A TCR beta motif of several highly homologous amino acid variants appeared characteristic of blood from ankylosing spondylitis patients.

The specimen was blood, either unsorted or a sorted T cell fraction (not recorded which). These receptors originate from a male donor with ankylosing spondylitis.

V and J are TRBV10-3 and TRBJ1-5; perhaps TRBD1 as D (5 bases). The CDR3 covers 15 residues. V shed 0 bases and J shed 3 bases, with 9 bases lying between them. Germline values: CDR1 ENHRY, CDR2 SYGVKD. CDR3 loop: CAISESSRDNQPQHF. DNA for the CDR3: TGTGCCATCAGTGAGTCGAGCAGGGACAATCAGCCCCAGCATTTT.

This clonotype has more than one count but fewer than ten. V usage is TRBV20-1 and J usage is TRBJ1-3; D is possibly TRBD1 (6 bases). The V end lost 5 bases, the J end lost 3 bases, and 8 bases lay between the germline ends. CDR3 length equals 12 residues. Germline loops: CDR1 DFQATT, CDR2 SNEGSKA (reference sequence). CDR3 amino acids: CSAGDNGNTIYF. In DNA form, the CDR3 reads TGCAGTGCTGGGGACAATGGAAACACCATATATTTT.

A few counts support this clonotype. This may arise from a read error, as a much more abundant clone is one base away. The chain combines TRBV7-9 with TRBJ2-2, with D tentatively TRBD1 (6 bases). CDR1 is SEHNR, CDR2 FQNEAQ, per germline (reference sequence). CDR3 size: 14 residues. Trimming removed 5 bases from V and 0 bases from J, with 7 bases in between. The CDR3 nucleotides read TGTGCCAGCAGCGGGACATCGAACACCGGGGAGCTGTTTTTT. Translation gives CASSGTSNTGELFF.

This clonotype turned up a few times. CDR3 protein: CASSQDPSSIHYEQYF. The CDR3 DNA follows: TGCGCCAGCAGCCAAGATCCCTCGTCCATCCACTACGAGCAGTACTTC. This rearrangement joins TRBV4-3 to TRBJ2-7; unclear D gene. The ends were cut back, 0 bases at V and 3 bases at J, with 15 bases in the middle. Germline CDR1 and CDR2: LGHNA and YSLEER. The CDR3 is 16 amino acids.

This clonotype was seen a handful of times. The chain recombines TRBV5-6 with TRBJ1-2, with D possibly being TRBD1 (5 bases). The CDR3 has 15 residues. Per germline, CDR1 SGHDT and CDR2 YYEEEE. Trimming stripped 2 bases from V and 4 bases from J, with 15 bases between. Written as DNA, the CDR3 is TGTGCCAGCAGCTTATATGACAGAGCGATCTATGGCTACACCTTC. Translation gives CASSLYDRAIYGYTF.